This T cell receptor (beta chain) was profiled in a study of OX40 agonist ivuxolimab in advanced cancers. In terms of the full investigation: Ivuxolimab, which targeted the costimulatory receptor OX40 (CD134), was an agonistic, fully human IgG2 monoclonal antibody. Intravenous ivuxolimab was administered to patients every 2 weeks at six dose levels: 0.01, 0.1, 0.3, 1.5, 3 and 10 mg/kg. Of the 50 to 55 dose-escalation patients, hepatocellular carcinoma was present in approximately 20, melanoma in roughly 15, renal cell carcinoma in 9 and head and neck cancer in 9. In the dose-escalation cohort, more than 75% of patients were male, and the mean age was roughly 60 years, with a range of 23 to 79. Prior anti-PD-1, anti-PD-L1 or anti-CTLA-4 therapy was permitted, and 40% of dose-escalation patients had received checkpoint inhibitors. Partial responses occurred in three dose-escalation patients: two with cutaneous melanoma and one with hepatocellular carcinoma. Peripheral TCRbeta sequencing aimed to test whether ivuxolimab altered TCR sequence diversity and caused clonal T-cell expansion. The paper reports the monotherapy dose-escalation portion (N of about 50 patients) of the phase I ivuxolimab trial. The paper's findings and limits, for the study overall: After ivuxolimab, more expanded clones were found on average in CD8+ T cells than in CD4+ T cells. At doses of 0.1 to 3.0 mg/kg, clonal expansion of both CD4+ and CD8+ T cells in blood was seen between baseline and week 6. The antigen specificity of the clonally expanded peripheral T cells was not determined. In partial responders in the 0.1-3.0 mg/kg groups, normalized peripheral clonal expansion was found to be among the lowest, especially among CD8+ T cells. Low levels of normalized T-cell clonal expansion were also seen in some nonresponding patients.

The trial excluded patients who had a history of autoimmune disease or were on systemic immunosuppression. In every dose cohort, peripheral blood was drawn for TCR sequencing at baseline, cycle 4 day 1, and cycle 7 day 1. The samples were taken from a phase I, first-in-human, multicenter, open-label dose-escalation trial of ivuxolimab. Adults with locally advanced or metastatic melanoma, renal cell, hepatocellular, or head and neck squamous cell carcinoma were enrolled in the trial. Before TCR sequencing, CD4+ T cells and CD8+ T cells were sorted from peripheral blood as separate populations. Regarding this clone: The clone's antigen remains unknown. The record has no base qualities; no much larger clone is one base away.

For sequencing of the TCRbeta CDR3 region, genomic DNA was extracted from the sorted cells. TCRbeta CDR3 regions were sequenced using the immunoSEQ Assay. TCRdb provides this immuneACCESS table in a form limited to in-frame rearrangements. Some clones are lacking; in checked studies, under half of them reflect an unresolved V gene, and why the rest are absent is not known. The sample table shows about 50,000 clones, and 92% are seen once. Of the sample, 6.5% to 7.5% is held by the ten largest clones. Its CDR3 holds 17 amino acids, cysteine through phenylalanine. Left in the record is the CDR3 DNA by itself, 51 bases read in frame from the first base. The junction shows trimming of 3 bases on V and 2 bases on J, and the gene matches do not reach 9 bases of it. Sequences SGHAT (CDR1) and FQNNGV (CDR2) are obtained from the germline V gene.

The chain was built from TRBV11-2 and TRBJ2-5, and TRBD1 aligns with 10 junction nucleotides. The sequencing used CD4+ or CD8+ T cells sorted from blood, collected in a trial of the OX40 agonist ivuxolimab. The source of this sequence is an adult with an advanced solid tumor such as melanoma, head and neck, liver or kidney cancer. The DNA reads TGTGCCAGCAGCTTGACAGGGGGCTGGTTGGAGCAAGAGACCCAGTACTTC. This sequence encodes CASSLTGGWLEQETQYF.